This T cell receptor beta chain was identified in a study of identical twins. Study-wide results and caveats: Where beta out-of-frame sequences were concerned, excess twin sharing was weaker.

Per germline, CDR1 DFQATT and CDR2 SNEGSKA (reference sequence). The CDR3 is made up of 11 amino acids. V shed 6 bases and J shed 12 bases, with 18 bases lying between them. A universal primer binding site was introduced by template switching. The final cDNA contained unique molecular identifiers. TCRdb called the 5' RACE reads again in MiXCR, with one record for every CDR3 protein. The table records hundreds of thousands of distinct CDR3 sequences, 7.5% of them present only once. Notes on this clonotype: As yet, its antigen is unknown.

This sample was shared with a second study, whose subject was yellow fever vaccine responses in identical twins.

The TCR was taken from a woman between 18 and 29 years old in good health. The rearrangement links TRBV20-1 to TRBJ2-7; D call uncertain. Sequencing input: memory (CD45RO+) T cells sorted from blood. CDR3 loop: CSAATGQWRYF. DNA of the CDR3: TGCAGTGCCGCGACCGGTCAGTGGCGGTACTTC.